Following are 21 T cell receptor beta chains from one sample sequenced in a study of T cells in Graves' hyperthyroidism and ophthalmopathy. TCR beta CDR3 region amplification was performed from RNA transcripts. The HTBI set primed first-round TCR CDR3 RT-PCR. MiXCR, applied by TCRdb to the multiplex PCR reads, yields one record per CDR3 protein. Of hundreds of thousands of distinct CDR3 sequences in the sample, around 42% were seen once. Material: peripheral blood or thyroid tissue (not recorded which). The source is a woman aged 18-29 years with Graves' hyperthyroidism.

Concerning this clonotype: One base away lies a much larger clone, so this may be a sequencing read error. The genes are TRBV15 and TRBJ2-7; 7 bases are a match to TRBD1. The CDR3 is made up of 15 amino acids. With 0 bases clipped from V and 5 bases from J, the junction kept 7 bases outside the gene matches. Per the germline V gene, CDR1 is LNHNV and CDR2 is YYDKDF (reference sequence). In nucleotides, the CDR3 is TGTGCCACCAGCAGAGATAGGCAGGGGGTCCACGAGCAGTACTTC. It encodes CATSRDRQGVHEQYF.

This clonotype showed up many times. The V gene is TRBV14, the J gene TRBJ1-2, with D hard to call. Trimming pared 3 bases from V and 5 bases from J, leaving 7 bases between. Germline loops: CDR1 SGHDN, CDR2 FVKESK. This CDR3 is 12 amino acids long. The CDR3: CASSQTQYGYTF. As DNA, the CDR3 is TGTGCCAGCAGCCAGACCCAGTATGGCTACACCTTC.

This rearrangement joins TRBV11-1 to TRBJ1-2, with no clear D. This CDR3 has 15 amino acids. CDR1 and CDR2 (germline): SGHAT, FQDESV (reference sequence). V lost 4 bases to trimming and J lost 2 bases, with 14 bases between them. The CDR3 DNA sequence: TGTGCCAGCAGCTCTCCGAGCGGGATAAACTATGGCTACACCTTC. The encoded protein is CASSSPSGINYGYTF.

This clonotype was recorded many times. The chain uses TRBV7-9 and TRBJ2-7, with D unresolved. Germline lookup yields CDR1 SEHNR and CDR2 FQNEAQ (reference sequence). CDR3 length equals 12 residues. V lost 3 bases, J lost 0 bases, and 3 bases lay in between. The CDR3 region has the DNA TGTGCCAGCAGCTTGATCTCCTACGAGCAGTACTTC. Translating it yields CASSLISYEQYF.

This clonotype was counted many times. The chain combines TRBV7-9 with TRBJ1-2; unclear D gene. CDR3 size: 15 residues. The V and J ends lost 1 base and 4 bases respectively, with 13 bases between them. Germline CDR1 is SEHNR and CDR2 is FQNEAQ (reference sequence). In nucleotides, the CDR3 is TGTGCCAGCAGCTTAGTCGGCGGTCAGGCCTATGGCTACACCTTC. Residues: CASSLVGGQAYGYTF.

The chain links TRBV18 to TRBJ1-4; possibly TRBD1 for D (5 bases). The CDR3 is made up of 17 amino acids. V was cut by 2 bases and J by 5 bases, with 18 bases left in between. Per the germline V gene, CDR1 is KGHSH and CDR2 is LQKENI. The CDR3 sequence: CASSPGRVVLTNEKLFF. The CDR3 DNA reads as TGTGCCAGCTCACCAGGCAGGGTGGTGTTAACAAATGAAAAACTGTTTTTT.

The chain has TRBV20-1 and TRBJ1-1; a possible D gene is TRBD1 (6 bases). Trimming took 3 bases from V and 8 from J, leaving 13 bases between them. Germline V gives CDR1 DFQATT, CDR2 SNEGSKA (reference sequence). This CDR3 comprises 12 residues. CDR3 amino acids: CSASDTGKEAFF. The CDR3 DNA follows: TGCAGTGCTAGTGACACAGGGAAGGAAGCTTTCTTT.

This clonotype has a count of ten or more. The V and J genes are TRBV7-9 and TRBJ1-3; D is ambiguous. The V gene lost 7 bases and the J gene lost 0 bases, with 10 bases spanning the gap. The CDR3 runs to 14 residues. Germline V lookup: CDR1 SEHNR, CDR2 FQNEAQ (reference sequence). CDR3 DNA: TGTGCCAGCAACCCACAGAGCTCTGGAAACACCATATATTTT. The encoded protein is CASNPQSSGNTIYF.

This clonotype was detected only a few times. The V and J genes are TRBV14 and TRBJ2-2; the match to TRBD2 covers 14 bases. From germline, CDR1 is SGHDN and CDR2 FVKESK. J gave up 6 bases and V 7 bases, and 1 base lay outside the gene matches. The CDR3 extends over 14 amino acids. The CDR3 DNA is TGTGCCAGCATGACTAGCGGGAGGGCCGGGGAGCTGTTTTTT. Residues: CASMTSGRAGELFF.

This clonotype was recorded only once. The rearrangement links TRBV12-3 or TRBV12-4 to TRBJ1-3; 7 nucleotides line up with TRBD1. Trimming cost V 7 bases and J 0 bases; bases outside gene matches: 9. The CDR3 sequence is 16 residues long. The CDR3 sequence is CASTLQGGFSGNTIYF. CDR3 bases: TGTGCCAGCACCCTTCAGGGGGGCTTCTCTGGAAACACCATATATTTT.

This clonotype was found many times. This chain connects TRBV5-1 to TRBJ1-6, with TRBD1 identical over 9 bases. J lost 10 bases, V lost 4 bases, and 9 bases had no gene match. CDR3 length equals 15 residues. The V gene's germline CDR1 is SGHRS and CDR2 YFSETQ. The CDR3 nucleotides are TGCGCCAGCAGCCTCTCGGGACAGGGTAGATCACCCCTCCACTTT. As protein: CASSLSGQGRSPLHF.

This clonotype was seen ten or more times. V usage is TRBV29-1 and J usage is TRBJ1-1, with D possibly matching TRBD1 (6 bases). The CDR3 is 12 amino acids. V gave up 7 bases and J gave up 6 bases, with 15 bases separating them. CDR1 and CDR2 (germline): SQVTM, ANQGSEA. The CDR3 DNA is TGCAGCGGCCTAGGGGGGGACCCTGAAGCTTTCTTT. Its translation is CSGLGGDPEAFF.

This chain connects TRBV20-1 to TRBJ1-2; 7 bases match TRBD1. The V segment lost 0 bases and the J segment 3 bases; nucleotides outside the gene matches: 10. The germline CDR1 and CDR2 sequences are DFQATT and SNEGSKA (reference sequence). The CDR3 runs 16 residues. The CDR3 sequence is CSARDTWTGAYYGYTF. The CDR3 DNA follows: TGCAGTGCTAGAGACACGTGGACAGGCGCCTACTATGGCTACACCTTC.

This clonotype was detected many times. The CDR3 is CASGTADTGELFF. The CDR3 DNA reads TGTGCCTCCGGGACTGCTGACACCGGGGAGCTGTTTTTT. The rearrangement links TRBV10-3 to TRBJ2-2, with D possibly being TRBD2 (6 bases). Trimming cost V 11 bases and J 3 bases, with 13 bases left between them. CDR3 length: 13 residues. Per the germline V gene, CDR1 is ENHRY and CDR2 is SYGVKD.

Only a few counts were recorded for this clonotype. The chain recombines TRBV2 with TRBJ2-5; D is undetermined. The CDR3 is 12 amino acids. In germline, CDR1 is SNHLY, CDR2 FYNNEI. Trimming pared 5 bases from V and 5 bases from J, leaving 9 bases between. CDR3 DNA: TGTGCCAGCAGTTTACTGGTGGAGACCCAGTACTTC. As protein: CASSLLVETQYF.

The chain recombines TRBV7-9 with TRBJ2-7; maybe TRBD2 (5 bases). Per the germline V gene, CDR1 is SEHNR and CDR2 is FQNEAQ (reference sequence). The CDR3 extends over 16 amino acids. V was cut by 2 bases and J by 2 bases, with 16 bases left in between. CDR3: CASSLSPSSSAYEQYF. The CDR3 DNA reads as TGTGCCAGCAGCTTATCTCCCTCTAGCAGTGCCTACGAGCAGTACTTC.

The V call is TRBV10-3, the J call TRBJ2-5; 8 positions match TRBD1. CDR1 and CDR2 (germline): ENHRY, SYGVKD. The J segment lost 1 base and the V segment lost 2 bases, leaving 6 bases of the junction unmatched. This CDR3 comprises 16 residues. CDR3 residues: CAISEHRGVGQETQYF. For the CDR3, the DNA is TGTGCCATCAGTGAGCACAGGGGGGTCGGCCAAGAGACCCAGTACTTC.

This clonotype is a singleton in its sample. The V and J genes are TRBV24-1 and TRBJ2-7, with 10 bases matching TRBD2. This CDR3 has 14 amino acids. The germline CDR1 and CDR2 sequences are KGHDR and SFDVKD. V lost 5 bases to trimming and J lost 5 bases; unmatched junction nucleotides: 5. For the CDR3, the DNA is TGTGCCACCAGTGCGAGCGGGAGGGTCGACGAGCAGTACTTC. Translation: CATSASGRVDEQYF.

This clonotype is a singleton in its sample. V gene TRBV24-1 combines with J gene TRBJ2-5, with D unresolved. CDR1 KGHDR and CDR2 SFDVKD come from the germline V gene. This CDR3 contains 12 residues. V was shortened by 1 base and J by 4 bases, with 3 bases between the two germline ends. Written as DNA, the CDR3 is TGTGCCACCAGTGATTTAGTAGAGACCCAGTACTTC. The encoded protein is CATSDLVETQYF.

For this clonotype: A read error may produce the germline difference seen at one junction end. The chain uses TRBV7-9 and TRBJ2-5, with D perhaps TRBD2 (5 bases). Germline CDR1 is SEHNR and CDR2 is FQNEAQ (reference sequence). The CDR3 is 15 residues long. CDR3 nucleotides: TGCGCCAGCAGCCCCGTCGGGGTGTCCCAAGAGACCCAGTACTTC. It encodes CASSPVGVSQETQYF.

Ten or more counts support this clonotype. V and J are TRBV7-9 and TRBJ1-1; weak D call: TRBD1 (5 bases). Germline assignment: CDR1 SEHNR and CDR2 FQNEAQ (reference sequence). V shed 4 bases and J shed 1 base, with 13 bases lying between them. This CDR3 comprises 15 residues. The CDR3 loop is CASSSEGRTNTEAFF. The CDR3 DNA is TGTGCCAGCAGCTCGGAGGGACGAACGAACACTGAAGCTTTCTTT.